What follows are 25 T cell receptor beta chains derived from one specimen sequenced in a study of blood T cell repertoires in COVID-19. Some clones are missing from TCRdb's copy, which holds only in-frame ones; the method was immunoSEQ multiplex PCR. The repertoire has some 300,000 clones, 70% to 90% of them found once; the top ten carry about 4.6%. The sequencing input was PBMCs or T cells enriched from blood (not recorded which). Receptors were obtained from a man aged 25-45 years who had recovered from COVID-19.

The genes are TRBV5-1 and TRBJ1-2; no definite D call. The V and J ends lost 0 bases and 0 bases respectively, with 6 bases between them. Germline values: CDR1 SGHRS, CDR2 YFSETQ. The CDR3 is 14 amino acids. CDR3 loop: CASSLDGANYGYTF. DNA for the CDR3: TGCGCCAGCAGCTTGGACGGTGCTAACTATGGCTACACCTTC.

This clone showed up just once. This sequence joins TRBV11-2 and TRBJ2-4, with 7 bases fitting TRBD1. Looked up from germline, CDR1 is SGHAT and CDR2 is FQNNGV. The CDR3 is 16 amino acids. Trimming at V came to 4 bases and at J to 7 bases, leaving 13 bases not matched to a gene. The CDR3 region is CASSSGLGGMANIQYF. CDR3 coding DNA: TGTGCCAGCAGCTCAGGCCTAGGGGGCATGGCTAACATTCAGTACTTC.

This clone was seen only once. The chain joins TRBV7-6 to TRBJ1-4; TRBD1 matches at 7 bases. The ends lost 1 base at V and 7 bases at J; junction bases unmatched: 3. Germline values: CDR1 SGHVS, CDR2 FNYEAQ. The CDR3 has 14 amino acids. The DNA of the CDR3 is TGTGCCAGCAGCTTAGGACAGGGTAGTGAAAAACTGTTTTTT. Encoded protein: CASSLGQGSEKLFF.

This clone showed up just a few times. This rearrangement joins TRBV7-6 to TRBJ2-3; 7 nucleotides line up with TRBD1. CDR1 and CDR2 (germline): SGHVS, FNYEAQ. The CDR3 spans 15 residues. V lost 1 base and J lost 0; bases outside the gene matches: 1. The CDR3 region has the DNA TGTGCCAGCAGCTTAGGGGACAGTAGCACAGATACGCAGTATTTT. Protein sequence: CASSLGDSSTDTQYF.

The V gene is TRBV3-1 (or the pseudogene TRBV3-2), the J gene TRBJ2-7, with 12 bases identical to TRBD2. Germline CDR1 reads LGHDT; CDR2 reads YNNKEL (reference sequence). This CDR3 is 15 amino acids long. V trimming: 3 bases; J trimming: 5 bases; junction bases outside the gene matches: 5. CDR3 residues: CASSQERTSGNEQYF. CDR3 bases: TGTGCCAGCAGCCAGGAACGGACTAGCGGGAACGAGCAGTACTTC.

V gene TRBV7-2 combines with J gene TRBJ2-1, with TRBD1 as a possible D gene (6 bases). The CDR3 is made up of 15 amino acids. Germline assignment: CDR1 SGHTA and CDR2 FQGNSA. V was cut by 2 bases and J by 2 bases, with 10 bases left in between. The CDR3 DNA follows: TGTGCCAGCAGCTTAAGGACAGTCACCTACAATGAGCAGTTCTTC. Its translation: CASSLRTVTYNEQFF.

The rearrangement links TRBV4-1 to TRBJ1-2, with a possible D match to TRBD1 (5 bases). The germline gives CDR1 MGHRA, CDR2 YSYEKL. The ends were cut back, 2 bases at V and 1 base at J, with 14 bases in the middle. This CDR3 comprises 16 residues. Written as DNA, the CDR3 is TGCGCCAGCAGCCAACCGGGTCGACAGATTAACTATGGCTACACCTTC. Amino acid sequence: CASSQPGRQINYGYTF.

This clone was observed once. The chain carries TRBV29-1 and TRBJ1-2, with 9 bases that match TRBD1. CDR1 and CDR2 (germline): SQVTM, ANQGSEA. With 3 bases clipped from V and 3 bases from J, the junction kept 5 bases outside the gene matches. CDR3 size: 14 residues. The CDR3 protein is CSVDFWTGDYGYTF. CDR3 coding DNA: TGCAGCGTTGATTTTTGGACAGGGGACTATGGCTACACCTTC.

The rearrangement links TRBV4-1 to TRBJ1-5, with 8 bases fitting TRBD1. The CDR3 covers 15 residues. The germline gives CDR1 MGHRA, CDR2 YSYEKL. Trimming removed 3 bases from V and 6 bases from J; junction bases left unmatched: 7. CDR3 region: CASSQGQGAIQPQHF. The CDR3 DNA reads TGCGCCAGCAGCCAGGGGCAGGGGGCGATTCAGCCCCAGCATTTT.

CDR3: CASSATEFEQFF. In DNA, the CDR3 is TGTGCCAGCAGCGCGACGGAGTTTGAGCAGTTCTTC. The V call is TRBV7-6, the J call TRBJ2-1; no clear D. The germline V and J ends were trimmed by 5 bases and 9 bases, with 11 bases remaining between them. The CDR3 has 12 amino acids. Germline values: CDR1 SGHVS, CDR2 FNYEAQ.

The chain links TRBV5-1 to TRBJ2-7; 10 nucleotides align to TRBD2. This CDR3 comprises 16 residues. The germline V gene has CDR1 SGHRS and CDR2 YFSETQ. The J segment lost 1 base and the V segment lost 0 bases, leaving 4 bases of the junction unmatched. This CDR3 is CASSLGLAGVSYEQYF. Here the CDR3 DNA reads TGCGCCAGCAGCTTGGGGCTAGCGGGAGTTTCCTACGAGCAGTACTTC.

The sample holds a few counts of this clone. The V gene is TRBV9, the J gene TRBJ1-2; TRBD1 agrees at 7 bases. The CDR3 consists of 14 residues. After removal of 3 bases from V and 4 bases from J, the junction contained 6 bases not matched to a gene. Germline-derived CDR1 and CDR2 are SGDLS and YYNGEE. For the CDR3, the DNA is TGTGCCAGCAGCGACCGGGACAGCTCCTATGGCTACACCTTC. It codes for CASSDRDSSYGYTF.

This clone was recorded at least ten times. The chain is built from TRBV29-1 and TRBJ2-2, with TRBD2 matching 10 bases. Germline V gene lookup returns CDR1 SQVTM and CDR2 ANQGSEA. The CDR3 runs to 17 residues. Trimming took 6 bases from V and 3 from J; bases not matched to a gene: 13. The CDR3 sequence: CSVRKVALAGDTGELFF. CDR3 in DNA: TGCAGCGTGAGGAAAGTGGCCCTAGCGGGAGACACCGGGGAGCTGTTTTTT.

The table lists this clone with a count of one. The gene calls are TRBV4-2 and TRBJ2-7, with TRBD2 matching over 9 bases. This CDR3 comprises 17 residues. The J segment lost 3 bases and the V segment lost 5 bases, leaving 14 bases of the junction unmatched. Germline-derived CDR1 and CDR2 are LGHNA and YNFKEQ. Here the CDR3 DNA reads TGTGCCAGCAGCAGAGAGGGACTAGCCTCCGAATACTACGAGCAGTACTTC. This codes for CASSREGLASEYYEQYF.

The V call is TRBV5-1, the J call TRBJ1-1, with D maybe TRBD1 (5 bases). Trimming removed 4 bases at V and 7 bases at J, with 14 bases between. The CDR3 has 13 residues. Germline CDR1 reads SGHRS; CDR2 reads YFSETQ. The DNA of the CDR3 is TGCGCCAGCAGCGAAACTACAGGTAGTGAAGCTTTCTTT. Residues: CASSETTGSEAFF.

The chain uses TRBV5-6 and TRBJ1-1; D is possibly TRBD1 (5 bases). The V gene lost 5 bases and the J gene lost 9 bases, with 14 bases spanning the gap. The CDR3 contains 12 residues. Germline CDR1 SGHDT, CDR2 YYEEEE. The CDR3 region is CASRGLTGKAFF. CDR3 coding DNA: TGTGCCAGCAGGGGGCTCACTGGGAAAGCTTTCTTT.

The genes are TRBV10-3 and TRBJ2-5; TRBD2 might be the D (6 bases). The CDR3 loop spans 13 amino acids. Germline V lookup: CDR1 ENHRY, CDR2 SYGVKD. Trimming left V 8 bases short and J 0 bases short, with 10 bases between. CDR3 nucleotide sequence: TGTGCCATCGGTTGGAGGGACCAAGAGACCCAGTACTTC. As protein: CAIGWRDQETQYF.

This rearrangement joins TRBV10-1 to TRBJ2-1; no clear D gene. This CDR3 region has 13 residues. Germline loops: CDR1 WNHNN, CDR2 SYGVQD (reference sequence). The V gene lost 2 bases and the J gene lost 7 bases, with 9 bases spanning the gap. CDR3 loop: CASSELLGNEQFF. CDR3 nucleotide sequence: TGCGCCAGCAGTGAGCTTCTAGGTAATGAGCAGTTCTTC.

The CDR3 nucleotides read TGTGCCAGCAGACCCGGAGGGGTAGATACGCAGTATTTT. It is translated as CASRPGGVDTQYF. This sequence joins TRBV12-3 or TRBV12-4 and TRBJ2-3, with D perhaps TRBD2 (6 bases). This CDR3 has 13 amino acids. V dropped 6 bases and J dropped 5 bases, with 12 bases sitting between them.

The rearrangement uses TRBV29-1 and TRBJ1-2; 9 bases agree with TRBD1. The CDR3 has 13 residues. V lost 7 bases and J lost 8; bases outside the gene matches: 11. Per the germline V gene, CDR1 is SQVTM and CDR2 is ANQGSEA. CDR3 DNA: TGCAGCGCCCGACAGGGACAGGGCCTAGGCTACACCTTC. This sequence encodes CSARQGQGLGYTF.

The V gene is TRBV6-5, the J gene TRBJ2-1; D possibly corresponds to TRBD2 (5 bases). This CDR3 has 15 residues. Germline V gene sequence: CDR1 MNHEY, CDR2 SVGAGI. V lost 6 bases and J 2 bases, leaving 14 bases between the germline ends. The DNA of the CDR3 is TGTGCCAGCAGCGACGACTACTATCCCTACAATGAGCAGTTCTTC. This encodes CASSDDYYPYNEQFF.

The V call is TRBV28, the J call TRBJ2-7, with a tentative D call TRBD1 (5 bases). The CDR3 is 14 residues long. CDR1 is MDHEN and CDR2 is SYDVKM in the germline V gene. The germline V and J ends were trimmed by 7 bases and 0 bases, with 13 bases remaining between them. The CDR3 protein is CASTFQGSSYEQYF. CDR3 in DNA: TGTGCCAGCACATTCCAGGGTAGCTCCTACGAGCAGTACTTC.

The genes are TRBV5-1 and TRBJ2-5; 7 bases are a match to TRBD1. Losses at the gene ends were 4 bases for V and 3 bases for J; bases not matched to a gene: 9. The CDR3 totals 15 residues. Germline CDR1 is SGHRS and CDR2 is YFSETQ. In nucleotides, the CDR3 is TGCGCCAGCAGCCCATGGGACAGACCCGAAGAGACCCAGTACTTC. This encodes CASSPWDRPEETQYF.

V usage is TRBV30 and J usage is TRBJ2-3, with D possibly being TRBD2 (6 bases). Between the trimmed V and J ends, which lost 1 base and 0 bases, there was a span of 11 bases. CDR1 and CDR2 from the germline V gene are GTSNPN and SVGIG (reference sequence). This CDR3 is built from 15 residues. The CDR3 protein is CAWSGAGPSTDTQYF. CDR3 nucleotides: TGTGCCTGGAGTGGAGCGGGCCCTAGCACAGATACGCAGTATTTT.

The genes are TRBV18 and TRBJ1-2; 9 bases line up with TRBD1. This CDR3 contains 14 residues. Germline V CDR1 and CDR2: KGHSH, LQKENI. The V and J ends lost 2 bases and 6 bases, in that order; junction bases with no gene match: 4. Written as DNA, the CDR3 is TGTGCCAGCTCACCAGACAGGGGGGCGGATGGCTACACCTTC. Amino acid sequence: CASSPDRGADGYTF.